The subject of this entry is one T cell receptor (beta chain). Its target is unknown. This record belongs to a study of chemoradiotherapy in HPV16-positive cancers. Across the study: Functional T-cell assays on a couple of HPV16-positive patients' cells defined candidate HPV-specific clones and common TCR motifs.

The CDR3 consists of 16 residues. Germline values: CDR1 MDHEN, CDR2 SYDVKM. The junction had 12 bases not matched to a gene; V was cut back by 2 bases and J by 6 bases. The method was immunoSEQ multiplex PCR; TCRdb's version includes in-frame clones alone and lacks a portion of them. The table includes about 1,500 clones, about 87% detected once. General study results and limits: Candidate HPV-specific clones and E7-related TCR motifs grew in tumor during treatment. HPV-specific T cells were functionally defined from only two HPV16-positive patients.

Sample: tumor tissue, taken from a patient who underwent chemoradiotherapy. The chain is built from TRBV28 and TRBJ1-2; 7 bases align to TRBD1. This receptor was identified in a human donor with HPV-associated anogenital cancer. CDR3 protein: CASSLGDSRAPDGYTF. In DNA, the CDR3 is TGTGCCAGCAGTTTAGGGGACAGCAGAGCGCCCGATGGCTACACCTTC.